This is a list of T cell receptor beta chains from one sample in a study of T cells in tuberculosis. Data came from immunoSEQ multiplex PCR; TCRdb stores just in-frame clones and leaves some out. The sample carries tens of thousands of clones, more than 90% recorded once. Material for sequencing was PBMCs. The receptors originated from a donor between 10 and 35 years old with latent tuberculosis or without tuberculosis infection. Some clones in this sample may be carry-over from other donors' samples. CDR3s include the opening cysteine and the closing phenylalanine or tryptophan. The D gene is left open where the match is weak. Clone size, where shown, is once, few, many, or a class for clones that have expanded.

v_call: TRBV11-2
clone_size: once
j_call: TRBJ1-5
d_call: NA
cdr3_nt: TGTGCCAGCAGCGAAAACAGGGTTCCTCAGCCCCAGCATTTT
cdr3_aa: CASSENRVPQPQHF

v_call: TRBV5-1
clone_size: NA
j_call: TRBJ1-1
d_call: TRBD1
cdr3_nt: TGCGCCAGCAGCTGGGCCGGGACAGCGAACACTGAAGCTTTCTTT
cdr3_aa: CASSWAGTANTEAFF

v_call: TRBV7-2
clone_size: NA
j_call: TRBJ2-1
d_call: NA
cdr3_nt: TGTGCCAGCAGCCCCCAGGACTTCCCGCGCCGGAATGAGCAGTTCTTC
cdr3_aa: CASSPQDFPRRNEQFF

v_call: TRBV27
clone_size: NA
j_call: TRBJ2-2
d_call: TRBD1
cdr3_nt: TGTGCCAGCAGTTTCCCATACAGGGGGACCGGGGAGCTGTTTTTT
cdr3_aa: CASSFPYRGTGELFF

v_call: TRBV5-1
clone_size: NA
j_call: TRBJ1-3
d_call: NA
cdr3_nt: TGCGCCAGCAGACCGGACAGTCAGGCTGGAAACACCATATATTTT
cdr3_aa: CASRPDSQAGNTIYF

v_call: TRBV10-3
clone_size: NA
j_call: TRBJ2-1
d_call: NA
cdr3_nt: TGTGCCACCCTGGCCGGGGTGAGTAATGAGCAGTTCTTC
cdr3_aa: CATLAGVSNEQFF

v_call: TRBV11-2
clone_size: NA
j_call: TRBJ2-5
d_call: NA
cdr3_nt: TGTGCCAGCAGCTTAGTTGACTTTGCGGAGACCCAGTACTTC
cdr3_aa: CASSLVDFAETQYF

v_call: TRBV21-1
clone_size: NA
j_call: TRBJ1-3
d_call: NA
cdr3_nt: TGTGCCAGCAGCTATGGACAGGCCTCTGGAAACACCATATATTTT
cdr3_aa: CASSYGQASGNTIYF

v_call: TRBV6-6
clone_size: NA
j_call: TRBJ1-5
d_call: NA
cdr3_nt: TGTGCCAGCAGTTCCCCGACAGACCGAAATCAGCCCCAGCATTTT
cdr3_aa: CASSSPTDRNQPQHF

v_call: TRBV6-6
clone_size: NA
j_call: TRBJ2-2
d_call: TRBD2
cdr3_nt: TGTGCCAGCAGGAGTTTAGCGGGGGGGCCCGGGGAGCTGTTTTTT
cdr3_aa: CASRSLAGGPGELFF

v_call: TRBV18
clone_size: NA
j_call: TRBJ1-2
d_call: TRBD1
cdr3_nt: TGTGCCAGCTCACCCGGGACAGGACTCTATGGCTACACCTTC
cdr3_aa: CASSPGTGLYGYTF

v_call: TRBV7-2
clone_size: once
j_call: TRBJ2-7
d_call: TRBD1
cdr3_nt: TGTGCCAGCAGCCCAGGGACAGGGGTTTCCTACGAGCAGTACTTC
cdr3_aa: CASSPGTGVSYEQYF

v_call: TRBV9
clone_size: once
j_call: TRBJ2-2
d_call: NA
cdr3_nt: TGTGCCAGCATGAGGACCGGGGAGCTGTTTTTT
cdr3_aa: CASMRTGELFF

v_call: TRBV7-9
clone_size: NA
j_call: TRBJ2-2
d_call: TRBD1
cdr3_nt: TGTGCCAGCAGCCCGGACAGGTGGGGCGACACCGGGGAGCTGTTTTTT
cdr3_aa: CASSPDRWGDTGELFF

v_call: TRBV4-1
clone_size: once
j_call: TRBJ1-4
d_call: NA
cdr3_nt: TGCGCCAGCAGCCAAGGCTGGGAGGAAAAACTGTTTTTT
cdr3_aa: CASSQGWEEKLFF

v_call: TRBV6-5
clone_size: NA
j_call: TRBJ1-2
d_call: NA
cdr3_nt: TGTGCCAGCAGTAGGGAGCAAGGAGGCTACACCTTC
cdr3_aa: CASSREQGGYTF

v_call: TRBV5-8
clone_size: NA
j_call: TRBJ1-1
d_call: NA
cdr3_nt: TGTGCCAGCAGCTTGGTTAGGGGTGCTAACACTGAAGCTTTCTTT
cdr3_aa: CASSLVRGANTEAFF

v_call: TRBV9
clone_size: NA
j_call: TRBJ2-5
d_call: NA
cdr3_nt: TGTGCCAGCAGCGTATCCACACGAGAGACCCAGTACTTC
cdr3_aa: CASSVSTRETQYF